These 20 T cell receptor beta chains were sequenced from one sample in a study of CD8 T cells in ankylosing spondylitis. Study-level points and caveats: Among TCR beta sequences, a motif of eight highly homologous variants appeared characteristic of ankylosing spondylitis blood.

Their cognate antigens are unknown. TCRdb used MiXCR to reprocess the 5' RACE reads, holding one entry per CDR3 protein. The table records roughly 700,000 distinct CDR3 sequences, around 20% of them present only once. Input material: blood, either unsorted or a sorted T cell fraction (not recorded which). These receptors originate from a male donor with ankylosing spondylitis.

The table lists this clonotype with a few counts. The chain carries TRBV7-8 and TRBJ1-2; D is ambiguous. The CDR3 spans 14 residues. V lost 2 bases and J lost 2, with 9 bases in between. Per the germline V gene, CDR1 is SGHVS and CDR2 is FQNEAQ. The CDR3 nucleotides read TGTGCCAGCAGCTTAAAGACTGTAAACTATGGCTACACCTTC. This translates into CASSLKTVNYGYTF.

This clonotype has only a few counts. The chain joins TRBV21-1 to TRBJ1-5. TRBV21-1 is listed as a pseudogene. This CDR3 comprises 15 residues. The CDR3 here is CASSKASGEGQPQHF. The CDR3 DNA is TGTGCCAGCAGCAAAGCGTCAGGGGAGGGTCAGCCCCAGCATTTT.

The J gene is TRBJ2-1, the V gene TRBV15; D is possibly TRBD2 (6 bases). Germline CDR1 LNHNV, CDR2 YYDKDF (reference sequence). The CDR3 has 16 amino acids. With 3 bases removed from V and 0 bases from J, the gap between germline ends came to 12 bases. CDR3 sequence (DNA): TGTGCCACCAGCAGCACCCCCGGGAGCTCCTACAATGAGCAGTTCTTC. Its translation is CATSSTPGSSYNEQFF. Full variable domain (rest looked up from reference TRBV15 and TRBJ2-1): DAMVIQNPRYQVTQFGKPVTLSCSQTLNHNVMYWYQQKSSQAPKLLFHYYDKDFNNEADTPDNFQSRRPNTSFCFLDIRSPGLGDTAMYLCATSSTPGSSYNEQFFGPGTRLTVL.

This sequence joins TRBV30 and TRBJ1-6; possible D gene TRBD1, 6 bases. Germline V gives CDR1 GTSNPN, CDR2 SVGIG (reference sequence). Trimming cost V 5 bases and J 7 bases, with 9 bases left between them. This CDR3 comprises 12 residues. CDR3 in amino acids: CAWGQMNSPLHF. CDR3 coding DNA: TGTGCCTGGGGACAGATGAATTCACCCCTCCACTTT.

The chain employs TRBV11-2 and TRBJ2-1; TRBD2 agrees at 7 bases. V dropped 1 base and J dropped 4; count of bases not matched to a gene: 4. The CDR3 covers 15 residues. Germline loops: CDR1 SGHAT, CDR2 FQNNGV. The CDR3 region has the DNA TGTGCCAGCAGCTTAGGGCGGGGGAGATACAATGAGCAGTTCTTC. It encodes CASSLGRGRYNEQFF.

J is TRBJ1-1 and V is TRBV19, with D maybe TRBD1 (6 bases). The CDR3 runs to 16 residues. The germline CDR1 and CDR2 sequences are LNHDA and SQIVND (reference sequence). The V end lost 3 bases, the J end lost 0 bases, and 14 bases lay between the germline ends. The CDR3 here is CASSIGQGSMNTEAFF. DNA of the CDR3: TGTGCCAGTAGTATTGGCCAGGGGAGTATGAACACTGAAGCTTTCTTT.

The rearrangement joins TRBV24-1 to TRBJ2-7; 10 positions match TRBD1. V was clipped by 3 bases and J by 2 bases; unmatched bases: 6. The CDR3 contains 16 residues. Germline CDR1 is KGHDR and CDR2 is SFDVKD. CDR3 protein: CATSDTGTGAPYEQYF. The CDR3 DNA is TGTGCCACCAGTGATACCGGGACAGGGGCACCCTACGAGCAGTACTTC.

The chain combines TRBV6-1 with TRBJ1-5; TRBD1 agrees at 9 bases. Trimming cost V 6 bases and J 0 bases; bases outside gene matches: 6. This CDR3 comprises 16 residues. Looked up from germline, CDR1 is MNHNS and CDR2 is SASEGT. In nucleotides, the CDR3 is TGTGCCAGCAGCAGGACAGGGGCAAATAGCAATCAGCCCCAGCATTTT. Translating it yields CASSRTGANSNQPQHF.

The V gene is TRBV2, the J gene TRBJ2-7; 11 bases fit TRBD2. V dropped 6 bases and J dropped 1; count of bases not matched to a gene: 5. This CDR3 contains 15 residues. Looked up from germline, CDR1 is SNHLY and CDR2 is FYNNEI. CDR3 in amino acids: CASRHWTSGSYEQYF. The CDR3 DNA is TGTGCCAGCAGACACTGGACTAGCGGGTCCTACGAGCAGTACTTC.

This clonotype has more than one count but fewer than ten. The gene calls are TRBV7-2 and TRBJ2-2; D not resolved. The CDR3 contains 15 residues. The V gene lost 3 bases and the J gene lost 5 bases, with 13 bases spanning the gap. Germline CDR1 and CDR2: SGHTA and FQGNSA. This CDR3 is CASSFEVLGTGELFF. The DNA for the CDR3 is TGTGCCAGCAGCTTTGAGGTTTTAGGGACCGGGGAGCTGTTTTTT. Combining the CDR3 with reference TRBV7-2 and TRBJ2-2 gives the whole variable domain GAGVSQSPSNKVTEKGKDVELRCDPISGHTALYWYRQSLGQGLEFLIYFQGNSAPDKSGLPSDRFSAERTGGSVSTLTIQRTQQEDSAVYLCASSFEVLGTGELFFGEGSRLTVL.

The chain is built from TRBV5-6 and TRBJ2-6; no clear D gene. The CDR3 has 14 residues. The V gene's germline CDR1 is SGHDT and CDR2 YYEEEE. Trimming stripped 6 bases from V and 0 bases from J, with 7 bases between. Here the CDR3 DNA reads TGTGCCAGCACGGCCCACTCTGGGGCCAACGTCCTGACTTTC. It translates to CASTAHSGANVLTF.

CDR3 protein: CASRTFGRETQYF. The CDR3, as DNA: TGTGCCAGCAGGACCTTCGGTAGGGAGACCCAGTACTTC. The gene calls are TRBV11-2 and TRBJ2-5; no definite D call. The CDR3 covers 13 residues. V lost 6 bases and J lost 5, with 13 bases in between. Germline V gives CDR1 SGHAT, CDR2 FQNNGV.

This clonotype has a handful of counts. The V call is TRBV29-1, the J call TRBJ1-1; a possible D gene is TRBD1 (5 bases). Looked up from germline, CDR1 is SQVTM and CDR2 is ANQGSEA. Trimming took 6 bases from V and 7 from J, leaving 18 bases between them. CDR3 length: 13 residues. DNA of the CDR3: TGCAGCGTGTATACGATGGGGGGGAATGAAGCTTTCTTT. Translated, it gives CSVYTMGGNEAFF.

The V and J genes are TRBV30 and TRBJ1-2, with D hard to call. This CDR3 spans 13 amino acids. Trimming stripped 8 bases from V and 2 bases from J, with 15 bases between. Germline V gives CDR1 GTSNPN, CDR2 SVGIG (reference sequence). In DNA, the CDR3 is TGTGCCAGTGCCCCTGGGTCGAACTATGGCTACACCTTC. Amino acid sequence: CASAPGSNYGYTF.

This clonotype was recorded a few times. The gene calls are TRBV5-1 and TRBJ2-7; no firm D call. CDR1 SGHRS and CDR2 YFSETQ come from the germline V gene. Trimming pared 0 bases from V and 4 bases from J, leaving 17 bases between. The CDR3 spans 16 residues. The CDR3 DNA sequence: TGCGCCAGCAGCTTGGCCCCGTCCTCCGGCCATTACGAGCAGTACTTC. This codes for CASSLAPSSGHYEQYF.

J is TRBJ2-1 and V is TRBV3-1; 12 bases are a match to TRBD1. Germline V lookup: CDR1 LGHDT, CDR2 YNNKEL (reference sequence). V dropped 3 bases and J dropped 5; count of bases not matched to a gene: 14. The CDR3 sequence is 19 residues long. CDR3: CASSHPGQGASRYNNEQFF. The CDR3, as DNA: TGTGCCAGCAGCCACCCGGGACAGGGGGCTTCCCGCTACAACAATGAGCAGTTCTTC.

This clonotype was found a few times. The chain is built from TRBV7-2 and TRBJ1-2; D is unclear. This CDR3 is built from 14 residues. Germline CDR1 reads SGHTA; CDR2 reads FQGNSA. The ends were cut back, 1 base at V and 5 bases at J, with 11 bases in the middle. The CDR3 DNA reads TGTGCCAGCAGCTTAGATAGGGATCGATATGGCTACACCTTC. Translation gives CASSLDRDRYGYTF. The entire variable domain, with the rest obtained from reference TRBV7-2 and TRBJ1-2, is as follows: GAGVSQSPSNKVTEKGKDVELRCDPISGHTALYWYRQSLGQGLEFLIYFQGNSAPDKSGLPSDRFSAERTGGSVSTLTIQRTQQEDSAVYLCASSLDRDRYGYTFGSGTRLTVV.

The CDR3 reads CSVAGSAGPTDTQYF. DNA for the CDR3: TGCAGCGTTGCCGGAAGCGCGGGCCCCACAGATACGCAGTATTTT. This rearrangement joins TRBV29-1 to TRBJ2-3, with D perhaps TRBD2 (5 bases). Germline V gene data show CDR1 as SQVTM and CDR2 as ANQGSEA. V lost 4 bases and J lost 2, with 16 bases in between. The CDR3 runs to 15 residues.

The chain is built from TRBV12-3 or TRBV12-4 and TRBJ1-4; TRBD1 matches at 9 bases. The CDR3 spans 16 residues. V lost 5 bases and J lost 3; bases outside the gene matches: 7. CDR3 region: CASSRDRVVPNEKLFF. The CDR3 DNA follows: TGTGCCAGCAGTCGGGACAGGGTAGTGCCTAATGAAAAACTGTTTTTT.

The rearrangement joins TRBV10-2 to TRBJ2-7; TRBD2 is a possible D gene (5 bases). CDR1 WSHSY and CDR2 SAAADI come from the germline V gene. The length of the CDR3 is 14 residues. The ends were cut back, 2 bases at V and 6 bases at J, with 14 bases in the middle. The CDR3 reads CASSEVGVAGEQYF. The CDR3 bases are TGCGCCAGCAGTGAGGTGGGCGTGGCGGGCGAGCAGTACTTC.